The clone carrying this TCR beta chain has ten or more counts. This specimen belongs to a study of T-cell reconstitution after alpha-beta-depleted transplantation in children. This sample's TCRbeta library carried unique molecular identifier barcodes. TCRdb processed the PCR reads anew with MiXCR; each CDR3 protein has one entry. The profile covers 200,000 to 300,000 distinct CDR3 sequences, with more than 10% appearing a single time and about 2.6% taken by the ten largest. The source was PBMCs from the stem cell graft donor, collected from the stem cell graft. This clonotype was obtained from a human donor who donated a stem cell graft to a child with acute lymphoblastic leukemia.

Here the CDR3 reads CSAWTGQGDYGYTF. CDR3 nucleotides: TGCAGCGCCTGGACGGGACAGGGTGACTATGGCTACACCTTC. The chain uses TRBV20-1 and TRBJ1-2, with 9 positions matching TRBD1. CDR1 is DFQATT, CDR2 SNEGSKA, per germline (reference sequence). The CDR3 extends over 14 amino acids.